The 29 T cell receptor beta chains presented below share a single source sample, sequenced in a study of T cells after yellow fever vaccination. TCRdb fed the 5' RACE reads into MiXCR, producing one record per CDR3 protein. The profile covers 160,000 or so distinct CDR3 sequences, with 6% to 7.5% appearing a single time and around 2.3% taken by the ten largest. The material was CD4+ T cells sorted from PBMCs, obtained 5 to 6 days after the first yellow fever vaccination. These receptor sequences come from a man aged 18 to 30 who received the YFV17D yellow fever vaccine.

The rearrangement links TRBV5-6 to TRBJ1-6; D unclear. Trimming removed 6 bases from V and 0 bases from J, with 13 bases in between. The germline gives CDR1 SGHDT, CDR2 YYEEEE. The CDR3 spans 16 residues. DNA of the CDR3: TGTGCCAGCACCCCCTCGTGGAGCTCCTATAATTCACCCCTCCACTTT. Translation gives CASTPSWSSYNSPLHF.

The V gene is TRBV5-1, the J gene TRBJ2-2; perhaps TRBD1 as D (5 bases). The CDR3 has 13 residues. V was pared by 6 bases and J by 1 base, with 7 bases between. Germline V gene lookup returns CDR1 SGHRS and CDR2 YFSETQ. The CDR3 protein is CASKGQNTGELFF. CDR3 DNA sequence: TGCGCCAGCAAAGGACAGAACACCGGGGAGCTGTTTTTT.

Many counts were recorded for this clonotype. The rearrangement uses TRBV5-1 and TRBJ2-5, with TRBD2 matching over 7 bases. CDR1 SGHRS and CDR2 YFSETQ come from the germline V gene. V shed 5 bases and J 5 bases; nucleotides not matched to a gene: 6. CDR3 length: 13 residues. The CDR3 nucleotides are TGCGCCAGCAGGGACGGGGGGACGGAGACCCAGTACTTC. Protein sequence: CASRDGGTETQYF. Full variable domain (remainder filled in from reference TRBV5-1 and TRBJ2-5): KAGVTQTPRYLIKTRGQQVTLSCSPISGHRSVSWYQQTPGQGLQFLFEYFSETQRNKGNFPGRFSGRQFSNSRSEMNVSTLELGDSALYLCASRDGGTETQYFGPGTRLLVL.

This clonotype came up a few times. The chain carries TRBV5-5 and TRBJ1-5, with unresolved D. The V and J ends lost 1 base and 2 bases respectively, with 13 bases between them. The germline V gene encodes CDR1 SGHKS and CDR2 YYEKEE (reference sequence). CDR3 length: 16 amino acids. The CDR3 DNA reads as TGTGCCAGCAGCTTGAGTTTTTGGCAGGGCAATCAGCCCCAGCATTTT. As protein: CASSLSFWQGNQPQHF.

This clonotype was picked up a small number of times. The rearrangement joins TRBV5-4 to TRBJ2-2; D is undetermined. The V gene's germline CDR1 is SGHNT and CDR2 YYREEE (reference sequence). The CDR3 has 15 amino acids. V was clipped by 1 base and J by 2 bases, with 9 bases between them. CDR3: CASSLILGNTGELFF. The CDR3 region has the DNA TGTGCCAGCAGCTTGATTCTGGGAAACACCGGGGAGCTGTTTTTT.

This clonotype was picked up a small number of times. CDR3 DNA sequence: TGTGCCAGCAGTTCTCGGGACAGTAGAGAGACCCAGTACTTC. Its translation is CASSSRDSRETQYF. V gene TRBV27 combines with J gene TRBJ2-5, with TRBD1 matching 7 bases. Germline V gene sequence: CDR1 MNHEY, CDR2 SMNVEV (reference sequence). V lost 4 bases and J lost 4; bases outside the gene matches: 6. CDR3 length equals 14 residues.

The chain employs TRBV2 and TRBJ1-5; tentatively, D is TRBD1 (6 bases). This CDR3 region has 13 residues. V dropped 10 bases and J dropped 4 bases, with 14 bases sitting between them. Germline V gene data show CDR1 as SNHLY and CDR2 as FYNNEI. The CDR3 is CATNQGWNQPQHF. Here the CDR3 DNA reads TGTGCCACCAATCAGGGGTGGAATCAGCCCCAGCATTTT.

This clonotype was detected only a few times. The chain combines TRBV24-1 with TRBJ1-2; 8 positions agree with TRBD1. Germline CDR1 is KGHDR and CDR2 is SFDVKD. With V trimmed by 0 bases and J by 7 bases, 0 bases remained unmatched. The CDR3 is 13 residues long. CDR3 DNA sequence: TGTGCCACCAGTGATTTGGGGACAGGTGGCTACACCTTC. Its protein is CATSDLGTGGYTF.

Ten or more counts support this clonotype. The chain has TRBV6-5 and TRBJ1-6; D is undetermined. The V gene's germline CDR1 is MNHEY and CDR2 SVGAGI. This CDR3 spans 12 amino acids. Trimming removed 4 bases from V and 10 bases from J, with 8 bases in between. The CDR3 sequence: CASSSLASPLHF. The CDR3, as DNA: TGTGCCAGCAGTTCTCTCGCCTCACCCCTCCACTTT.

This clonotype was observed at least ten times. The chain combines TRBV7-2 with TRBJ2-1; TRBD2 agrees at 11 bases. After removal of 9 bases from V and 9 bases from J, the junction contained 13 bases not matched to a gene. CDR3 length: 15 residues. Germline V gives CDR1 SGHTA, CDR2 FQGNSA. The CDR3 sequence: CASELTSGGFSEQFF. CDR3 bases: TGTGCCAGTGAGCTTACTAGCGGGGGCTTCTCTGAGCAGTTCTTC. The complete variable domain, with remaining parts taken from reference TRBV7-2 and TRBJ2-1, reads GAGVSQSPSNKVTEKGKDVELRCDPISGHTALYWYRQSLGQGLEFLIYFQGNSAPDKSGLPSDRFSAERTGGSVSTLTIQRTQQEDSAVYLCASELTSGGFSEQFFGPGTRLTVL.

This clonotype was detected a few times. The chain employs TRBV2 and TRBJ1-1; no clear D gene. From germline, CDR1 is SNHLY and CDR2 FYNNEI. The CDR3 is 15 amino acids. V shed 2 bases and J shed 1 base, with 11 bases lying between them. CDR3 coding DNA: TGTGCCAGCAGTGAATCCGCGGCGACGAACACTGAAGCTTTCTTT. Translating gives CASSESAATNTEAFF.

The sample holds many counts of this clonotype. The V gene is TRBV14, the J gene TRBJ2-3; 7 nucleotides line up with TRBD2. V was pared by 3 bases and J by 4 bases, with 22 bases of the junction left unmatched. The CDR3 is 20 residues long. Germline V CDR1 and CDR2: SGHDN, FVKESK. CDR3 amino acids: CASSQLPGLSVSRGSDTQYF. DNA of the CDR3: TGTGCCAGCAGCCAGCTGCCGGGACTATCTGTTTCACGTGGTTCAGATACGCAGTATTTT.

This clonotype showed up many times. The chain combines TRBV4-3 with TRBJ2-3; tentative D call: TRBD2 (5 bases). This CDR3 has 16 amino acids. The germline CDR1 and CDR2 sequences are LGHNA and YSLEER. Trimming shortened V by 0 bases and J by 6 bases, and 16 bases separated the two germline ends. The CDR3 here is CASSQDLASGWDTQYF. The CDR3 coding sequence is TGCGCCAGCAGCCAAGATCTAGCTAGTGGCTGGGATACGCAGTATTTT.

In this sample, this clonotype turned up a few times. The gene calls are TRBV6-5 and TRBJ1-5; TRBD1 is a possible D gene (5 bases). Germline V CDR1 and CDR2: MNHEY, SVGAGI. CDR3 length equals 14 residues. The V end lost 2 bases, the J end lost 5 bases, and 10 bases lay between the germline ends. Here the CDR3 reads CASSYPGGDQPQHF. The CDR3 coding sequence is TGTGCCAGCAGTTACCCGGGGGGAGATCAGCCCCAGCATTTT.

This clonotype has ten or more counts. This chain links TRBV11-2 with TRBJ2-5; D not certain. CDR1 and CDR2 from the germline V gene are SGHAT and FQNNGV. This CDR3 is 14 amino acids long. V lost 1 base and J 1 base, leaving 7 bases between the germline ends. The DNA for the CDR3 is TGTGCCAGCAGCTTAGTCGCACCCCAAGAGACCCAGTACTTC. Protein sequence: CASSLVAPQETQYF. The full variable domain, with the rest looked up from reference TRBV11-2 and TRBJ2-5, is EAGVAQSPRYKIIEKRQSVAFWCNPISGHATLYWYQQILGQGPKLLIQFQNNGVVDDSQLPKDRFSAERLKGVDSTLKIQPAKLEDSAVYLCASSLVAPQETQYFGPGTRLLVL.

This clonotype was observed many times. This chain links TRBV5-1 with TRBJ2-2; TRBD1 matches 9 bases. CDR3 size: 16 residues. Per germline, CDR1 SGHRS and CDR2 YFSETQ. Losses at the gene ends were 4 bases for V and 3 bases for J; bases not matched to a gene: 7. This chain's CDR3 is CASSTQGAWDTGELFF. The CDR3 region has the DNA TGCGCCAGCAGCACACAGGGGGCTTGGGACACCGGGGAGCTGTTTTTT.

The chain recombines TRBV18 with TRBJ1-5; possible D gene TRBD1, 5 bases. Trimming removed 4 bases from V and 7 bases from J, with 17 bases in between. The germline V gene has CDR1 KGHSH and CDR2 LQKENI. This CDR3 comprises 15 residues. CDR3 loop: CASSLSREGGQPQHF. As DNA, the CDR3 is TGTGCCAGCTCACTTTCCAGGGAGGGCGGCCAGCCCCAGCATTTT.

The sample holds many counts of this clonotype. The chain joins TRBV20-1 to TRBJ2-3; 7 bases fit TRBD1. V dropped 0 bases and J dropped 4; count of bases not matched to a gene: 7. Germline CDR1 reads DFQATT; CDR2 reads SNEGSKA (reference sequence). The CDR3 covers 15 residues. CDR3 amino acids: CSAREFTGAADTQYF. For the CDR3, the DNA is TGCAGTGCTAGAGAGTTTACAGGGGCCGCAGATACGCAGTATTTT.

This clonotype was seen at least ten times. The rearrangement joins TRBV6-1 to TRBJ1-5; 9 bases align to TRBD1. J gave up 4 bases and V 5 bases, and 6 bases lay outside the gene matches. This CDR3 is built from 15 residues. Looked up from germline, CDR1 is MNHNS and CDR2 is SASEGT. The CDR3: CASSKQGAWNQPQHF. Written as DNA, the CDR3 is TGTGCCAGCAGTAAACAGGGGGCTTGGAATCAGCCCCAGCATTTT.

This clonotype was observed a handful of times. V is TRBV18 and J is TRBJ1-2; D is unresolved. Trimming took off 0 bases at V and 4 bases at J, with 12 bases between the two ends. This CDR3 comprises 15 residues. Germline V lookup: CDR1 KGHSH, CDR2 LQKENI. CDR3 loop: CASSPPRTLPYGYTF. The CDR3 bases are TGTGCCAGCTCACCACCGCGTACACTGCCCTATGGCTACACCTTC.

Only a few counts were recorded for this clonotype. CDR3 sequence: CASSRRVGWIEQFF. The CDR3 nucleotides read TGTGCCAGCAGCCGCAGGGTCGGTTGGATTGAGCAGTTCTTC. The chain recombines TRBV7-2 with TRBJ2-1; tentatively, D is TRBD1 (5 bases). CDR3 length: 14 amino acids. Germline values: CDR1 SGHTA, CDR2 FQGNSA. Between the trimmed V and J ends, which lost 5 bases and 9 bases, there was a span of 17 bases.

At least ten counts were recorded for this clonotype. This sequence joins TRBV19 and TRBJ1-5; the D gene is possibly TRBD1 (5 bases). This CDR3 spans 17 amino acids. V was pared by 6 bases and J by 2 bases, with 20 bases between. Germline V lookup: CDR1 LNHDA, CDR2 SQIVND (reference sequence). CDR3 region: CASSREGRANRNQPQHF. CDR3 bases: TGTGCCAGTAGCAGGGAAGGCAGGGCGAATCGCAATCAGCCCCAGCATTTT.

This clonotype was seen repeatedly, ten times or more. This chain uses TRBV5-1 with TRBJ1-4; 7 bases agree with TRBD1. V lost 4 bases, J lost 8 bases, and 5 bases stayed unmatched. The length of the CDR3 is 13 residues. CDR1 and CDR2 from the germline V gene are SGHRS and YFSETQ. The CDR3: CASSLGDSEKLFF. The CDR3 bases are TGCGCCAGCAGCCTAGGGGACAGCGAAAAACTGTTTTTT.

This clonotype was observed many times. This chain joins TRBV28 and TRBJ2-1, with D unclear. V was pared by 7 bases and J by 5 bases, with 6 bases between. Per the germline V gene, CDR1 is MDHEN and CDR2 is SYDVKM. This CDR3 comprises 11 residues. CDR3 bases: TGTGCCAGCACTACGGACAATGAGCAGTTCTTC. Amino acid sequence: CASTTDNEQFF.

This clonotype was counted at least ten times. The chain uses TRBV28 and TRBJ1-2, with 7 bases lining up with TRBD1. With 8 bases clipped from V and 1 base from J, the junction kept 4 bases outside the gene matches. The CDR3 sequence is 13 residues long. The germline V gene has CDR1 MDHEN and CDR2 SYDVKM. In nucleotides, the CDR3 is TGTGCCAGCTGGGGACAGCTTAACTATGGCTACACCTTC. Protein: CASWGQLNYGYTF.

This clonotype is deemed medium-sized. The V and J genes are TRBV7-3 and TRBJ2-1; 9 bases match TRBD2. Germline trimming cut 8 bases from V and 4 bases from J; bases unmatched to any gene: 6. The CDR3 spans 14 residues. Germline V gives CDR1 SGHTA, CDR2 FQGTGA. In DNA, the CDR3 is TGTGCCAGCTCTGTCCTAGCGGGGTACAATGAGCAGTTCTTC. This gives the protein CASSVLAGYNEQFF.

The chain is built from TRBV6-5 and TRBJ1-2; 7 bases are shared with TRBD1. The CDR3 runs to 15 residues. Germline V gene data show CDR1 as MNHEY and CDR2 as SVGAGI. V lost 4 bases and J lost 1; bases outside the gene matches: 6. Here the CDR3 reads CASSSETGINYGYTF. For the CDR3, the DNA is TGTGCCAGCAGTTCCGAGACAGGGATTAACTATGGCTACACCTTC.

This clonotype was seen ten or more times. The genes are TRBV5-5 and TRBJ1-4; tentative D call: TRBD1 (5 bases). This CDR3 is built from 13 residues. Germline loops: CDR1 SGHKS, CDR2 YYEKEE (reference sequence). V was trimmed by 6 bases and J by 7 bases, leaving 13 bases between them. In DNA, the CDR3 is TGTGCCAGCAACATCATCCAGGGTGAAAAACTGTTTTTT. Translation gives CASNIIQGEKLFF.

The CDR3 region has the DNA TGCAGTGCTGGGGGCTCCACGGTGATACACATTCAGTACTTC. Residues: CSAGGSTVIHIQYF. The chain links TRBV20-1 to TRBJ2-4; a possible D gene is TRBD1 (6 bases). This CDR3 is built from 14 residues. CDR1 and CDR2 (germline): DFQATT, SNEGSKA (reference sequence). V was shortened by 5 bases and J by 8 bases, with 19 bases between the two germline ends.